The 17 T cell receptor beta chains listed next were all sequenced from one sample in a study of response to subunit inactivated influenza vaccine. In TCRdb, the RT-PCR reads were re-called with MiXCR into one record per CDR3 protein. Of approximately 230,000 distinct CDR3 sequences in the sample, about 12% were seen once. The sequencing here drew on non-naive T cells sorted from PBMCs, taken about 14 days before vaccination. Source of these receptors: a man aged 50 to 60 who received an inactivated influenza vaccine.

This clonotype was recorded many times. The chain employs TRBV6-6 and TRBJ2-5; D tentatively reads TRBD1 or TRBD2 (5 bases each). Germline assignment: CDR1 MNHNY and CDR2 SVGAGI (reference sequence). The CDR3 sequence is 12 residues long. V lost 2 bases and J lost 5, with 6 bases in between. The CDR3 DNA sequence: TGTGCCAGCAGTTACGGGGGTGAGACCCAGTACTTC. As protein: CASSYGGETQYF.

This clonotype was found many times. This chain links TRBV5-6 with TRBJ1-1, with TRBD1 identical over 9 bases. Germline loops: CDR1 SGHDT, CDR2 YYEEEE. The CDR3 is made up of 17 amino acids. Trimming took 0 bases from V and 4 from J; bases not matched to a gene: 10. The CDR3: CASSLGQTGGGTTEAFF. The DNA for the CDR3 is TGTGCCAGCAGCTTGGGACAGACAGGGGGAGGGACCACTGAAGCTTTCTTT. The full variable domain, rest sourced from reference TRBV5-6 and TRBJ1-1, is DAGVTQSPTHLIKTRGQQVTLRCSPKSGHDTVSWYQQALGQGPQFIFQYYEEEERQRGNFPDRFSGHQFPNYSSELNVNALLLGDSALYLCASSLGQTGGGTTEAFFGQGTRLTVV.

The table lists this clonotype with a few counts. The V and J genes are TRBV7-9 and TRBJ2-5; D may be TRBD2 (5 bases). Germline CDR1 and CDR2: SEHNR and FQNEAQ (reference sequence). The CDR3 has 13 residues. V dropped 5 bases and J dropped 9 bases, with 16 bases sitting between them. The CDR3 loop is CASSPSGDGAQYF. In nucleotides, the CDR3 is TGTGCCAGCAGCCCGAGCGGAGATGGGGCCCAGTACTTC. Variable domain in full (rest from reference TRBV7-9 and TRBJ2-5): DTGVSQNPRHKITKRGQNVTFRCDPISEHNRLYWYRQTLGQGPEFLTYFQNEAQLEKSRLLSDRFSAERPKGSFSTLEIQRTEQGDSAMYLCASSPSGDGAQYFGPGTRLLVL.

This chain links TRBV27 with TRBJ2-5; 8 bases are a match to TRBD1. The CDR3 has 16 amino acids. With 0 bases clipped from V and 9 bases from J, the junction kept 12 bases outside the gene matches. CDR1 is MNHEY and CDR2 is SMNVEV in the germline V gene (reference sequence). CDR3 in DNA: TGTGCCAGCAGTTTATCTGGCAGGGGGCGACCGGGGGCCCAGTACTTC. It translates to CASSLSGRGRPGAQYF.

This clonotype was seen a handful of times. The chain links TRBV27 to TRBJ1-6; 7 nucleotides agree with TRBD1. This CDR3 contains 15 residues. The V gene end was trimmed by 3 bases and the J gene end by 6 bases; junction bases not matched to a gene: 5. The germline V gene has CDR1 MNHEY and CDR2 SMNVEV (reference sequence). CDR3 in DNA: TGTGCCAGCAGTTTTAGACAGGGATTTAATTCACCCCTCCACTTT. Residues: CASSFRQGFNSPLHF.

This clonotype was counted a few times. The chain employs TRBV5-1 and TRBJ2-1; no clear D. V lost 7 bases to trimming and J lost 5 bases, with 7 bases between them. This CDR3 has 11 residues. The V gene's germline CDR1 is SGHRS and CDR2 YFSETQ. In DNA, the CDR3 is TGCGCCAGCGTACTCGACAATGAGCAGTTCTTC. As protein: CASVLDNEQFF.

This clonotype was recorded many times. This sequence joins TRBV20-1 and TRBJ2-7, with 8 nucleotides matching TRBD2. The V segment lost 6 bases and the J segment 1 base; nucleotides outside the gene matches: 14. Germline V gene lookup returns CDR1 DFQATT and CDR2 SNEGSKA (reference sequence). The CDR3 sequence is 16 residues long. CDR3 protein: CSARVMAGGVSYEQYF. CDR3 DNA sequence: TGCAGTGCCAGGGTCATGGCGGGAGGCGTATCCTACGAGCAGTACTTC.

The chain links TRBV6-2 or TRBV6-3 to TRBJ2-3, with D possibly TRBD1 on 6 matching bases. The V and J ends lost 2 bases and 2 bases respectively, with 17 bases between them. CDR1 is MNHEY and CDR2 is SVGEGT in the germline V gene. The CDR3 consists of 17 residues. Written as DNA, the CDR3 is TGTGCCAGCAGTTACGCCACCCCAGGGGCGAACACAGATACGCAGTATTTT. It codes for CASSYATPGANTDTQYF.

This clonotype was counted ten times or more. The V and J genes are TRBV11-2 and TRBJ2-1; 16 bases are shared with TRBD2. Germline V gene lookup returns CDR1 SGHAT and CDR2 FQNNGV. This CDR3 spans 17 amino acids. The V gene end was trimmed by 5 bases and the J gene end by 6 bases; junction bases not matched to a gene: 7. The CDR3 protein is CASSAGTSGRAINEQFF. The CDR3 nucleotides are TGTGCCAGCAGCGCCGGGACTAGCGGGAGGGCCATCAATGAGCAGTTCTTC.

This rearrangement joins TRBV11-2 to TRBJ2-5; a weak D match, TRBD2 (5 bases). Germline V gene sequence: CDR1 SGHAT, CDR2 FQNNGV. V was pared by 6 bases and J by 4 bases, with 15 bases between. The CDR3 extends over 14 amino acids. The CDR3 spells CASSPLGVGETQYF. In DNA form, the CDR3 reads TGTGCCAGCAGTCCTCTGGGAGTAGGAGAGACCCAGTACTTC.

This chain links TRBV28 with TRBJ2-7; D unresolved. CDR3 length equals 16 residues. V dropped 2 bases and J dropped 3 bases, with 17 bases sitting between them. CDR1 is MDHEN and CDR2 is SYDVKM in the germline V gene. The CDR3 protein is CASSLVGRWANYEQYF. DNA of the CDR3: TGTGCCAGCAGTTTAGTGGGCAGGTGGGCAAACTACGAGCAGTACTTC.

The chain has TRBV6-5 and TRBJ1-2; D call uncertain. This CDR3 comprises 14 residues. With 4 bases removed from V and 9 bases from J, the gap between germline ends came to 18 bases. CDR1 is MNHEY and CDR2 is SVGAGI in the germline V gene. CDR3 DNA sequence: TGTGCCAGCAGTTTACTTCTAGCCGGAGGAAGCTACACCTTC. It yields the protein CASSLLLAGGSYTF.

The V and J genes are TRBV7-2 and TRBJ2-5; 7 bases line up with TRBD1. Losses at the gene ends were 1 base for V and 2 bases for J; bases not matched to a gene: 4. The CDR3 length is 15 residues. In germline, CDR1 is SGHTA, CDR2 FQGNSA. The CDR3 is CASSLGLGQQETQYF. Written as DNA, the CDR3 is TGTGCCAGCAGCTTAGGATTGGGACAGCAAGAGACCCAGTACTTC. Together with reference TRBV7-2 and TRBJ2-5, the CDR3 gives the full variable domain: GAGVSQSPSNKVTEKGKDVELRCDPISGHTALYWYRQSLGQGLEFLIYFQGNSAPDKSGLPSDRFSAERTGGSVSTLTIQRTQQEDSAVYLCASSLGLGQQETQYFGPGTRLLVL.

This clonotype has only a few counts. The J gene is TRBJ2-7, the V gene TRBV11-2; tentatively, D is TRBD2 (6 bases). Germline loops: CDR1 SGHAT, CDR2 FQNNGV. CDR3 length equals 15 residues. The germline V and J ends were trimmed by 1 base and 6 bases, with 16 bases remaining between them. CDR3 sequence: CASSLGGQAEGEQYF. The CDR3 DNA reads as TGTGCCAGCAGCTTAGGAGGCCAAGCGGAGGGCGAGCAGTACTTC. The whole variable domain, filled in from reference TRBV11-2 and TRBJ2-7, reads EAGVAQSPRYKIIEKRQSVAFWCNPISGHATLYWYQQILGQGPKLLIQFQNNGVVDDSQLPKDRFSAERLKGVDSTLKIQPAKLEDSAVYLCASSLGGQAEGEQYFGPGTRLTVT.

This clonotype was counted at least ten times. The genes are TRBV18 and TRBJ2-1; 8 positions match TRBD2. J gave up 0 bases and V 3 bases, and 1 base lay outside the gene matches. CDR1 is KGHSH and CDR2 is LQKENI in the germline V gene. CDR3 size: 15 residues. Here the CDR3 DNA reads TGTGCCAGCTCACCTGGGACTAGCTCCTACAATGAGCAGTTCTTC. Amino acid sequence: CASSPGTSSYNEQFF.

The chain is built from TRBV7-9 and TRBJ1-1, with D perhaps TRBD1 (5 bases). The CDR3 loop spans 13 amino acids. V was trimmed by 2 bases and J by 7 bases, leaving 11 bases between them. Germline CDR1 reads SEHNR; CDR2 reads FQNEAQ (reference sequence). The DNA for the CDR3 is TGTGCCAGCAGCTTATTACAGGAAGGTGAAGCTTTCTTT. Translating it yields CASSLLQEGEAFF.

This clonotype was seen only a few times. The chain employs TRBV2 and TRBJ1-2; D perhaps matches TRBD1 (5 bases). The germline gives CDR1 SNHLY, CDR2 FYNNEI. The V and J ends lost 6 bases and 3 bases respectively, with 8 bases between them. The CDR3 runs to 12 residues. CDR3 DNA sequence: TGTGCCAGCAGACTGACAGACTATGGCTACACCTTC. Translation: CASRLTDYGYTF.